These 8 T cell receptor beta chains share one sample of origin, sequenced in a study of blood T cell repertoires in COVID-19. The assay was immunoSEQ multiplex PCR, and TCRdb's table has in-frame clones only and misses some. The data contain some 250,000 clones, 65% to 90% of them singletons. The source material was peripheral blood. These receptors were collected from a woman aged 55-70 years with active or convalescent COVID-19.

This sequence joins TRBV11-1 and TRBJ2-5, with D unclear. The CDR3 consists of 11 residues. V dropped 4 bases and J dropped 5 bases, with 5 bases sitting between them. Germline lookup yields CDR1 SGHAT and CDR2 FQDESV (reference sequence). Here the CDR3 reads CASSSEETQYF. CDR3 DNA sequence: TGTGCCAGCAGCTCGGAGGAGACCCAGTACTTC.

This clone was found many times. V gene TRBV7-3 combines with J gene TRBJ2-3; a weak D match, TRBD2 (6 bases). Germline CDR1 is SGHTA and CDR2 is FQGTGA. V gave up 5 bases and J gave up 0 bases, with 12 bases separating them. This CDR3 contains 15 residues. In nucleotides, the CDR3 is TGTGCCAGCAGCGTAGGGACTTCTAGCACAGATACGCAGTATTTT. Translating gives CASSVGTSSTDTQYF.

Of note for this clone: A much larger clone is a single base away; this may be a read error. The rearrangement joins TRBV20-1 to TRBJ1-2; D ambiguous. The germline V gene encodes CDR1 DFQATT and CDR2 SNEGSKA (reference sequence). The V end lost 2 bases, the J end lost 4 bases, and 5 bases lay between the germline ends. CDR3 length: 11 amino acids. Written as DNA, the CDR3 is TGCAGTGCTAGATACAGCTATGGCTACACCTTC. Amino acid sequence: CSARYSYGYTF.

The chain has TRBV12-3 or TRBV12-4 and TRBJ2-7; D possibly corresponds to TRBD2 (6 bases). Trimming removed 0 bases at V and 12 bases at J, with 12 bases between. The CDR3 is 12 amino acids. The CDR3 is CASSLARGQRYF. CDR3 DNA: TGTGCCAGCAGTTTAGCGCGGGGTCAGCGGTACTTC.

The rearrangement links TRBV29-1 to TRBJ1-3; D gene uncertain. Germline V lookup: CDR1 SQVTM, CDR2 ANQGSEA. The CDR3 extends over 11 amino acids. V was pared by 1 base and J by 8 bases, with 6 bases between. CDR3 coding DNA: TGCAGCGTTGAAGCCTTCGACACCATATATTTT. Its protein is CSVEAFDTIYF.

The chain has TRBV5-1 and TRBJ2-7; a weak D match, TRBD2 (5 bases). CDR1 and CDR2 from the germline V gene are SGHRS and YFSETQ. V was pared by 1 base and J by 3 bases, with 8 bases between. The CDR3 is made up of 13 amino acids. The CDR3 DNA sequence: TGCGCCAGCAGCTTGTCAAGCGGCTACGAGCAGTACTTC. Translating it yields CASSLSSGYEQYF.

This chain connects TRBV30 to TRBJ2-1; 11 bases match TRBD1. The CDR3 sequence is 13 residues long. The V gene end was trimmed by 0 bases and the J gene end by 9 bases; junction bases not matched to a gene: 1. CDR1 is GTSNPN, CDR2 SVGIG, per germline (reference sequence). This CDR3 is CAWSVDRGREQFF. Here the CDR3 DNA reads TGTGCCTGGAGTGTGGACAGGGGGCGTGAGCAGTTCTTC. Complete variable domain (other parts from reference TRBV30 and TRBJ2-1): SQTIHQWPATLVQPVGSPLSLECTVEGTSNPNLYWYRQAAGRGLQLLFYSVGIGQISSEVPQNLSASRPQDRQFILSSKKLLLSDSGFYLCAWSVDRGREQFFGPGTRLTVL.

DNA for the CDR3: TGCGCCAGCAGCCTTGACAGGGATGAAAAACTGTTTTTT. As protein: CASSLDRDEKLFF. The chain uses TRBV4-1 and TRBJ1-4; 7 positions match TRBD1. The CDR3 is 13 amino acids. The trim removed 4 bases at V and 6 bases at J, leaving 2 bases unmatched. The V gene's germline CDR1 is MGHRA and CDR2 YSYEKL.